Listed below are T cell receptor beta chains from one sample, sequenced in a study of blood T cells in healthy people across ages. TCRdb re-called the 5' RACE reads through MiXCR, storing one row per CDR3 protein. This sample has over 600,000 distinct CDR3 sequences, with about 61% found just once. Sequencing was carried out using blood. These receptors originate from a man in his forties or fifties in good health. Each CDR3 is given with its conserved first and last residue. A D gene is named only where the DNA matches it firmly. For some rows the clone size is stated as once, few or many, or as a class when expanded; others skip it.

NA | TRBJ2-5 | NA | TRBV3-1 | TGTGCCAGCAGCCCGGGCAGGGGGGTCGCGGAGACCCAGTACTTC | CASSPGRGVAETQYF
NA | TRBJ1-1 | NA | TRBV27 | TGTGCCAGCAGTCGAACGGGCACTGAAGCTTTCTTT | CASSRTGTEAFF
TRBD1 | TRBJ2-4 | NA | TRBV2 | TGTGCCAGCAGTACTCGGACAGGGAAAAACATTCAGTACTTC | CASSTRTGKNIQYF
NA | TRBJ2-7 | medium-sized | TRBV29-1 | TGCAGCGTTGAGGGAGGCCAGACCTACGAGCAGTACTTC | CSVEGGQTYEQYF
TRBD2 | TRBJ2-7 | NA | TRBV12-3/TRBV12-4 | TGTGCCAGCAGTTTACAAGCGGGGGGGCCTCACGGGCAGTACTTC | CASSLQAGGPHGQYF
TRBD1 | TRBJ1-1 | NA | TRBV12-3/TRBV12-4 | TGTGCCAGCAGTTTAGTAACAGGGGAGGGTTCAAAGCACACTGAAGCTTTCTTT | CASSLVTGEGSKHTEAFF
NA | TRBJ2-5 | NA | TRBV28 | TGTGTCAGCAGTTGGGGGCCCCATGAAGGAGAGACCCAGTACTTC | CVSSWGPHEGETQYF
TRBD1 | TRBJ2-1 | NA | TRBV27 | TGTGCCAGCAGTTCCTGGACAGGGGGAACGAACTACAATGAGCAGTTCTTC | CASSSWTGGTNYNEQFF
NA | TRBJ2-6 | few | TRBV2 | TGTGCCAGGACAGAATTCTCTGGGGCCAACGTCCTGACTTTC | CARTEFSGANVLTF
NA | TRBJ1-2 | few | TRBV9 | TGTGCCAGCAGCGTAGAGAGGGGCTACACCTTC | CASSVERGYTF
NA | TRBJ2-7 | NA | TRBV7-2 | TGTGCCAGCAGCGACGATCCGGGGCCCTACGAGCAGTACTTC | CASSDDPGPYEQYF
NA | TRBJ2-1 | NA | TRBV9 | TGTGCCAGCAGCGATCGTTTACCGGGCCAGCCCTCTAGCTCCTACAATGAGCAGTTCTTC | CASSDRLPGQPSSSYNEQFF
NA | TRBJ2-5 | NA | TRBV7-2 | TGTGCCAGCAGCGTAATAGGCCGAGAGACCCAGTACTTC | CASSVIGRETQYF
NA | TRBJ2-7 | few | TRBV20-1 | TGCAGTGCTAGAGGCCGAAAACATGCCTCCTACGAGCAGTACTTC | CSARGRKHASYEQYF
TRBD2 | TRBJ2-1 | few | TRBV20-1 | TGCAGTGCTAGACAACTAGCGAATGAGCAGTTCTTC | CSARQLANEQFF
NA | TRBJ2-3 | many | TRBV7-3 | TGTGCCAGCAGCTCAGGGGAGGTGGCAGATACGCAGTATTTT | CASSSGEVADTQYF
NA | TRBJ2-5 | NA | TRBV4-3 | TGCGCCAGCAGCCCGGGGGTAGAGGGAGAGACCCAGTACTTC | CASSPGVEGETQYF
TRBD1 | TRBJ2-7 | NA | TRBV2 | TGTGCCAGCAGTGATTACGGACAGGAGTACGAGCAGTACTTC | CASSDYGQEYEQYF
TRBD1 | TRBJ2-3 | NA | TRBV18 | TGTGCCAGCTCGCGACCGGGACAGGGTGATGATACGCAGTATTTT | CASSRPGQGDDTQYF
TRBD2 | TRBJ2-2 | NA | TRBV27 | TGTGCCAGCAAACCGGGACTAGCGGCGAAGACCGGGGAGCTGTTTTTT | CASKPGLAAKTGELFF
NA | TRBJ2-5 | NA | TRBV5-1 | TGCGCCAGCAGCTATGGCGGCCACCCCGAGCCAGAGACCCAGTACTTC | CASSYGGHPEPETQYF
TRBD1 | TRBJ2-7 | NA | TRBV6-4 | TGTGCCAGCAGTGAAAGACAGGGGACCTCCTACGAGCAGTACTTC | CASSERQGTSYEQYF
NA | TRBJ2-7 | few | TRBV3-1 | TGTGCCAGCAGCCAAGATCTCGGCGAAAATTACGAGCAGTACTTC | CASSQDLGENYEQYF
TRBD2 | TRBJ2-1 | few | TRBV5-1 | TGCGCCAGCAGCTGGGGGGGATACAACAATGAGCAGTTCTTC | CASSWGGYNNEQFF
NA | TRBJ2-3 | few | TRBV11-2 | TGTGCCACCAACAGCGAGCAAACAGATACGCAGTATTTT | CATNSEQTDTQYF
NA | TRBJ2-5 | NA | TRBV4-3 | TGCGCCAGCAGCCAAGATCCAACAGCCCAAGAGACCCAGTACTTC | CASSQDPTAQETQYF
NA | TRBJ2-1 | few | TRBV11-2 | TGTGCCAGCAGCTTAGGGGGTGGGGTGGACGAGCAGTTCTTC | CASSLGGGVDEQFF
TRBD2 | TRBJ2-3 | NA | TRBV20-1 | TGCAGTGCTAGCGGGACTAGCGGATACACAGATACGCAGTATTTT | CSASGTSGYTDTQYF
NA | TRBJ2-3 | NA | TRBV4-2 | TGTGCCGGCAGCACCGAAGGAGATTGGGCTACGCAGTATTTT | CAGSTEGDWATQYF
TRBD1 | TRBJ1-1 | few | TRBV12-3/TRBV12-4 | TGTGCCAGCAGTCGCGGACAGGGCACTGAAGCTTTCTTT | CASSRGQGTEAFF
NA | TRBJ2-7 | NA | TRBV5-1 | TGCGCCAGCAGCTTGGTATCAGGGGAGCACGAGCAGTACTTC | CASSLVSGEHEQYF
NA | TRBJ2-1 | NA | TRBV5-1 | TGCGCCAGCAGCTTGGCCGCGAGCCTCAGCTCCTACAATGAGCAGTTCTTC | CASSLAASLSSYNEQFF
NA | TRBJ2-3 | NA | TRBV7-6 | TGTGCCAGCAGCTTGGGAATTCGGGGGACAGATACGCAGTATTTT | CASSLGIRGTDTQYF
TRBD1 | TRBJ2-5 | NA | TRBV20-1 | TGCAGTGCTCCTGGACAGGGAGTAGAGACCCAGTACTTC | CSAPGQGVETQYF
TRBD2 | TRBJ2-3 | NA | TRBV7-2 | TGTGCCAGCAGCTTAGAGTCGATTAGCGGGAGGAATACGCAGTATTTT | CASSLESISGRNTQYF
TRBD1 | TRBJ1-4 | NA | TRBV3-1 | TGTGCCAGCAGTTTCCAGGGGGAACTGTTTTTT | CASSFQGELFF
TRBD2 | TRBJ2-7 | NA | TRBV27 | TGTGCCAGCAGTTTATACCTAGCGGGAGCCCACGAGCAGTACTTC | CASSLYLAGAHEQYF
NA | TRBJ2-7 | NA | TRBV7-2 | TGTGCCAGCAGCCTTGAAGCGGCGGGGATCTACGAGCAGTACTTC | CASSLEAAGIYEQYF
NA | TRBJ2-3 | NA | TRBV7-2 | TGTGCCAGCAGCTTAACGGGTAGCCGCACAGATACGCAGTATTTT | CASSLTGSRTDTQYF
TRBD2 | TRBJ2-3 | few | TRBV28 | TGTGCCAGCAGTTGGGGACTAGCGGGGACAACGCAGTATTTT | CASSWGLAGTTQYF
NA | TRBJ2-5 | NA | TRBV6-5 | TGTGCCAGCAGCTACTCTGGGGCCGGGTCAGGGGCCCAGTACTTC | CASSYSGAGSGAQYF
TRBD2 | TRBJ2-5 | NA | TRBV5-1 | TGCGCCAGCAGCTGGAAACCGGGACTAGCGGGAGGGCACAATGAGCAGTACTTC | CASSWKPGLAGGHNEQYF
TRBD1 | TRBJ1-2 | NA | TRBV9 | TGTGCCAGCAGCCTCGGGACAGGGGGTAGTGTCTATGGCTACACCTTC | CASSLGTGGSVYGYTF
TRBD1 | TRBJ1-3 | NA | TRBV20-1 | TGCAGTGCTGGAAAGACAGGGACAAACACCATATATTTT | CSAGKTGTNTIYF
TRBD1 | TRBJ2-7 | NA | TRBV9 | TGTGCCAGCAGCGTCTCCCGGGACAGCTCCTACGAGCAGTACTTC | CASSVSRDSSYEQYF
TRBD1 | TRBJ2-5 | NA | TRBV20-1 | TGCAGTTCTGAGCGCAGGGGGCAAGAGACCCAGTACTTC | CSSERRGQETQYF